The clone carrying this T cell receptor beta chain was seen only a few times. This entry is derived from a study of blood T cells in healthy people across ages. A second PCR, run for roughly 6 to 11 cycles, used a sample-barcoded 5' primer plus a J-beta primer mix. TCRdb redid the calling of the 5' RACE reads with MiXCR, one entry per CDR3 protein. The profile shows about a million distinct CDR3 sequences, around 48% of them singletons. The CDR3 extends over 14 amino acids. Deletions cut 4 bases from V and 4 bases from J, with 13 bases between. Germline CDR1 reads SEHNR; CDR2 reads FQNEAQ (reference sequence).

The sequenced sample was blood. The chain couples TRBV7-9 to TRBJ1-1; D call uncertain. This sequence originates from a young man in good health. CDR3 coding DNA: TGTGCCAGCAGCTCGACGGGTCCCAGCACTGAAGCTTTCTTT. It codes for CASSSTGPSTEAFF. Combining the CDR3 with reference TRBV7-9 and TRBJ1-1 gives the whole variable domain DTGVSQNPRHKITKRGQNVTFRCDPISEHNRLYWYRQTLGQGPEFLTYFQNEAQLEKSRLLSDRFSAERPKGSFSTLEIQRTEQGDSAMYLCASSSTGPSTEAFFGQGTRLTVV.